One T cell receptor (beta chain) is described in this entry. This clonotype was detected ten times or more. Which antigen it targets is not known. No base quality information exists; no much larger clone differs at one position. Libraries were constructed by PCR. For sequencing, an Illumina HiSeq 2500 was employed. TCR library preparation used molecular barcoding, with unique molecular identifiers applied to normalize quantification of the TCRbeta repertoire. The public reads were reprocessed in TCRdb via fastp at Q25 and MiXCR, keeping in-frame beta chains. CDR3 protein duplicates are merged, each entry listing the most common genes and DNA. The sample has around 300,000 distinct CDR3 sequences on record, about a tenth of them singletons. Clones ranked in the top ten supply 7% to 9.5% of the sample. The data originate from a study of T-cell reconstitution after alpha-beta-depleted transplantation in children (dated by TCRdb to between 2015 and 2016). Broadly, across the study: Using TCR repertoire profiling, the study quantitatively followed how T-cell immune reconstitution unfolded in children after TCRalphabeta/CD19-depleted allogeneic hematopoietic cell transplantation.

The sample's treatment or condition label, decoded: allogeneic hematopoietic cell transplantation with graft depleted of TCRalphabeta T cells and CD19 B cells. The transplant recipients were children given TCRalphabeta/CD19-depleted allogeneic hematopoietic cell grafts. General conclusions and limits of the study: In some patients, the high TCRbeta diversity seen at day 60 was put down to recipient T cells and intrathymic progenitors that had survived conditioning. The frequencies of hyperexpanded clones fell over the following months, and after one year, T-cell counts and TCRbeta diversity were mostly attributed to newly produced T cells. The apparently early alphabetaT-cell count recovery about two months after transplant was reportedly dependent on only several hundred rapidly expanded clones derived from non-depleted graft cells.

Here V drops 1 base and J drops 0 bases, and the junction holds 3 bases not matched to any gene. The CDR1 and CDR2 encoded by the germline V gene (reference sequence) are SEHNR and FQNEAQ. Measured from the cysteine to the phenylalanine, the CDR3 is 16 residues long. Only CDR3 DNA remains: 48 bases, in frame from the first base. The input for sequencing was PBMCs, taken before TCRalphabeta/CD19-depleted stem cell transplant. This TCR was recovered from a boy younger than two with acute myeloid leukemia, due to receive a stem cell transplant. The chain joins TRBV7-9 to TRBJ2-3; 8 bases in the junction line up with TRBD1. CDR3 reads: CASSLVAGGSTDTQYF. The nucleotide sequence is TGTGCCAGCAGCTTAGTTGCAGGGGGCAGCACAGATACGCAGTATTTT.